The 27 T cell receptor beta chains given below trace back to one sample, sequenced in a study of blood T cell repertoires in COVID-19. Data came from immunoSEQ multiplex PCR; TCRdb stores just in-frame clones and leaves some out. Of under 450,000 clones in the sample, more than 70% were seen once. Sequencing was done on a sample of PBMCs or T cells enriched from blood (not recorded which). These receptor sequences come from a man aged 30 to 39 who had recovered from COVID-19.

This clone appeared a few times. The J gene is TRBJ2-7, the V gene TRBV10-3; 12 bases are shared with TRBD2. The length of the CDR3 is 15 residues. V shed 3 bases, J shed 6 bases, and the junction held 6 bases outside the gene matches. CDR1 and CDR2 from the germline V gene are ENHRY and SYGVKD. The CDR3 sequence: CAISDRLAGVSEQYF. For the CDR3, the DNA is TGTGCCATCAGTGATCGACTAGCGGGGGTCAGCGAGCAGTACTTC.

The chain is built from TRBV10-1 and TRBJ1-2, with a weak D call TRBD1 (6 bases). This CDR3 has 14 residues. Germline V gene data show CDR1 as WNHNN and CDR2 as SYGVQD (reference sequence). Trimming removed 2 bases from V and 8 bases from J, with 15 bases in between. The CDR3 DNA is TGCGCCAGCAGTGAGACCGGGACACCCTGGGGCTACACCTTC. It codes for CASSETGTPWGYTF.

The chain links TRBV4-1 to TRBJ2-2; 7 nucleotides match TRBD1. The V segment lost 1 base and the J segment 8 bases; nucleotides outside the gene matches: 13. Germline CDR1 MGHRA, CDR2 YSYEKL. The CDR3 has 17 residues. CDR3: CASSQGPRQGYTGELFF. The CDR3 region has the DNA TGCGCCAGCAGCCAAGGGCCCCGACAGGGATATACGGGGGAGCTGTTTTTT.

The chain carries TRBV10-3 and TRBJ2-1; 10 nucleotides match TRBD1. The CDR3 runs 15 residues. From germline, CDR1 is ENHRY and CDR2 SYGVKD. Trimming removed 5 bases from V and 3 bases from J; junction bases left unmatched: 4. The CDR3 loop is CAISPGQGGYNEQFF. The CDR3 nucleotides read TGTGCCATCAGTCCCGGACAGGGGGGCTACAATGAGCAGTTCTTC.

The rearrangement links TRBV6-2 or TRBV6-3 to TRBJ2-1, with D possibly TRBD1 on 6 matching bases. The CDR3 loop spans 14 amino acids. CDR1 MNHEY and CDR2 SVGEGT come from the germline V gene. V gave up 6 bases and J gave up 8 bases, with 17 bases separating them. The CDR3 is CASSHGAGVYEQFF. The CDR3 coding sequence is TGTGCCAGCAGCCACGGGGCAGGGGTGTATGAGCAGTTCTTC.

This chain joins TRBV10-2 and TRBJ1-4; TRBD1 matches 8 bases. Germline trimming cut 3 bases from V and 7 bases from J; bases unmatched to any gene: 13. CDR1 is WSHSY, CDR2 SAAADI, per germline. This CDR3 spans 17 amino acids. CDR3 sequence: CASSDWGQVLWGEKLFF. The CDR3 DNA reads TGCGCCAGCAGTGACTGGGGACAGGTGCTTTGGGGTGAAAAACTGTTTTTT.

This sequence joins TRBV18 and TRBJ2-7, with D possibly matching TRBD2 (6 bases). Germline values: CDR1 KGHSH, CDR2 LQKENI. This CDR3 region has 16 residues. Trimming removed 3 bases from V and 1 base from J, with 16 bases in between. CDR3 sequence: CASSPGLIAESYEQYF. As DNA, the CDR3 is TGTGCCAGCTCACCGGGGTTAATAGCGGAATCCTACGAGCAGTACTTC.

The chain joins TRBV7-3 to TRBJ1-5; D is unresolved. Trimming cost V 5 bases and J 3 bases, with 14 bases left between them. The CDR3 is 15 residues long. Germline values: CDR1 SGHTA, CDR2 FQGTGA. CDR3 in DNA: TGTGCCAGCAGCCTTAGTGGGCAGCTCAATCAGCCCCAGCATTTT. Encoded protein: CASSLSGQLNQPQHF.

The chain carries TRBV6-2 or TRBV6-3 and TRBJ1-2; D is unresolved. This CDR3 comprises 14 residues. V lost 2 bases and J 4 bases, leaving 11 bases between the germline ends. CDR1 MNHEY and CDR2 SVGEGT come from the germline V gene. In DNA form, the CDR3 reads TGTGCCAGCAGTTACGGTCAGACATCCTATGGCTACACCTTC. Translation: CASSYGQTSYGYTF.

The chain recombines TRBV5-1 with TRBJ1-6, with no clear D. V dropped 4 bases and J dropped 7 bases, with 9 bases sitting between them. Germline assignment: CDR1 SGHRS and CDR2 YFSETQ. This CDR3 region has 13 residues. CDR3 DNA: TGCGCCAGCAGCGGTAGTAACAATTCACCCCTCCACTTT. It is translated as CASSGSNNSPLHF. The whole variable domain, filled in from reference TRBV5-1 and TRBJ1-6, reads KAGVTQTPRYLIKTRGQQVTLSCSPISGHRSVSWYQQTPGQGLQFLFEYFSETQRNKGNFPGRFSGRQFSNSRSEMNVSTLELGDSALYLCASSGSNNSPLHFGNGTRLTVT.

This chain connects TRBV7-9 to TRBJ1-1; the D gene is possibly TRBD1 (6 bases). CDR1 SEHNR and CDR2 FQNEAQ come from the germline V gene (reference sequence). Trimming removed 0 bases at V and 8 bases at J, with 16 bases between. CDR3 size: 15 residues. CDR3 amino acids: CASSLAGTPHGEAFF. The CDR3 DNA sequence: TGTGCCAGCAGCTTAGCGGGGACACCCCATGGAGAAGCTTTCTTT.

The CDR3 bases are TGTGCCAGCAGCCAAGTACAGGGGGCGGTCTCAGATACGCAGTATTTT. It codes for CASSQVQGAVSDTQYF. The V and J genes are TRBV3-1 (or the pseudogene TRBV3-2) and TRBJ2-3; TRBD1 matches at 9 bases. The CDR3 extends over 16 amino acids. From germline, CDR1 is LGHDT and CDR2 YNNKEL (reference sequence). J gave up 4 bases and V 1 base, and 6 bases lay outside the gene matches.

This clone was detected only a few times. V gene TRBV25-1 combines with J gene TRBJ1-1; D is possibly TRBD1 (6 bases). With 5 bases removed from V and 2 bases from J, the gap between germline ends came to 15 bases. Looked up from germline, CDR1 is MGHDK and CDR2 is SYGVNS. This CDR3 spans 15 amino acids. CDR3 sequence reads: CASSQSGQKNTEAFF. The CDR3 DNA follows: TGTGCCAGCAGTCAAAGTGGACAGAAAAACACTGAAGCTTTCTTT.

V usage is TRBV5-6 and J usage is TRBJ1-4; D is ambiguous. CDR3 length: 16 residues. Between the trimmed V and J ends, which lost 4 bases and 4 bases, there was a span of 17 bases. Looked up from germline, CDR1 is SGHDT and CDR2 is YYEEEE. CDR3 sequence (DNA): TGTGCCAGCAGCCAAATCACGACTCAGTTTAATGAAAAACTGTTTTTT. Its protein product is CASSQITTQFNEKLFF.

This clone was detected only a few times. The V call is TRBV7-8, the J call TRBJ1-1, with no clear D. The germline gives CDR1 SGHVS, CDR2 FQNEAQ. The germline V and J ends were trimmed by 1 base and 1 base, with 10 bases remaining between them. The CDR3 runs to 15 residues. As DNA, the CDR3 is TGTGCCAGCAGCTTAGTCGGGAGCTCGAACACTGAAGCTTTCTTT. Protein: CASSLVGSSNTEAFF.

The chain employs TRBV19 and TRBJ1-5; tentatively, D is TRBD1 (5 bases). This CDR3 has 16 residues. CDR1 and CDR2 from the germline V gene are LNHDA and SQIVND (reference sequence). Trimming pared 7 bases from V and 9 bases from J, leaving 25 bases between. CDR3 coding DNA: TGTGCCAGTAATACCCCAGGGTCAGGCGTGGATTTGCCCCAGCATTTT. Its translation: CASNTPGSGVDLPQHF.

The genes are TRBV19 and TRBJ2-3; 11 bases agree with TRBD2. The CDR3 runs 14 residues. V gave up 6 bases and J gave up 1 base; unmatched junction bases: 0. CDR1 and CDR2 (germline): LNHDA, SQIVND (reference sequence). Here the CDR3 reads CASRLAGGTDTQYF. CDR3 bases: TGTGCCAGTAGACTAGCGGGGGGCACAGATACGCAGTATTTT.

V gene TRBV4-2 combines with J gene TRBJ2-1; D gene uncertain. The CDR3 loop spans 17 amino acids. Germline CDR1 reads LGHNA; CDR2 reads YNFKEQ. Trimming took off 1 base at V and 7 bases at J, with 20 bases between the two ends. The CDR3 sequence: CASSQVGAGEARNEQFF. The CDR3 DNA reads TGTGCCAGCAGCCAAGTGGGCGCAGGCGAAGCCCGAAATGAGCAGTTCTTC.

The rearrangement links TRBV7-6 to TRBJ1-4; 10 bases map to TRBD1. V lost 4 bases, J lost 1 base, and 9 bases stayed unmatched. This CDR3 contains 18 residues. Germline V gene sequence: CDR1 SGHVS, CDR2 FNYEAQ. CDR3 nucleotide sequence: TGTGCCAGCAGCTCTGGGGGACAGGGGATCGTAACTAATGAAAAACTGTTTTTT. Translation: CASSSGGQGIVTNEKLFF.

The chain is built from TRBV10-3 and TRBJ1-2, with 9 nucleotides matching TRBD1. Germline-derived CDR1 and CDR2 are ENHRY and SYGVKD. J was trimmed by 7 bases and V by 2 bases; bases with no gene match: 8. The CDR3 consists of 15 residues. In DNA, the CDR3 is TGTGCCATCAGTGAGGAGATACAGGGGGCCGGTGGCTACACCTTC. Translation: CAISEEIQGAGGYTF.

The rearrangement uses TRBV7-3 and TRBJ2-7; 9 bases agree with TRBD1. Looked up from germline, CDR1 is SGHTA and CDR2 is FQGTGA. The CDR3 consists of 14 residues. V trimming: 2 bases; J trimming: 5 bases; junction bases outside the gene matches: 4. The CDR3 here is CASSLLGQGDEQYF. For the CDR3, the DNA is TGTGCCAGCAGCTTATTGGGACAGGGTGACGAGCAGTACTTC. The whole variable domain, remainder taken from reference TRBV7-3 and TRBJ2-7, is GAGVSQTPSNKVTEKGKYVELRCDPISGHTALYWYRQSLGQGPEFLIYFQGTGAADDSGLPNDRFFAVRPEGSVSTLKIQRTERGDSAVYLCASSLLGQGDEQYFGPGTRLTVT.

In nucleotides, the CDR3 is TGCAGCGTTGGGGGACAGGGGGTAGTTTCGGATACGCAGTATTTT. Translation gives CSVGGQGVVSDTQYF. The chain links TRBV29-1 to TRBJ2-3; 11 bases are shared with TRBD1. Germline assignment: CDR1 SQVTM and CDR2 ANQGSEA. The CDR3 length is 15 residues. With V trimmed by 4 bases and J by 6 bases, 9 bases remained unmatched.

V and J are TRBV6-5 and TRBJ2-7; perhaps TRBD1 as D (5 bases). Germline assignment: CDR1 MNHEY and CDR2 SVGAGI. V gave up 6 bases and J gave up 0 bases, with 6 bases separating them. The CDR3 is made up of 12 amino acids. CDR3 sequence reads: CASSQGSYEQYF. The CDR3 nucleotides read TGTGCCAGCAGCCAGGGCTCCTACGAGCAGTACTTC.

The rearrangement uses TRBV25-1 and TRBJ1-2; D gene uncertain. Germline V gives CDR1 MGHDK, CDR2 SYGVNS. Trimming removed 1 base from V and 1 base from J, with 4 bases in between. The CDR3 is 13 residues long. CDR3 in amino acids: CASSESFNYGYTF. The CDR3 nucleotides are TGTGCCAGCAGTGAATCCTTTAACTATGGCTACACCTTC.

This clone has more than one count but fewer than ten. The gene calls are TRBV30 and TRBJ1-4, with D perhaps TRBD1 (6 bases). CDR1 GTSNPN and CDR2 SVGIG come from the germline V gene (reference sequence). The V and J ends lost 2 bases and 4 bases respectively, with 20 bases between them. The CDR3 totals 17 residues. CDR3 DNA sequence: TGTGCCTGGAGTAGGAATGACAGGCCGCTTCTTAATGAAAAACTGTTTTTT. It encodes CAWSRNDRPLLNEKLFF.

The chain links TRBV14 to TRBJ2-5; possibly TRBD1 for D (5 bases). From germline, CDR1 is SGHDN and CDR2 FVKESK. CDR3 length equals 14 residues. The V and J ends lost 5 bases and 5 bases respectively, with 15 bases between them. For the CDR3, the DNA is TGTGCCAGCAGCTTGGGGCGGTTTAGGGAGACCCAGTACTTC. As protein: CASSLGRFRETQYF.

The rearrangement uses TRBV4-2 and TRBJ2-2; tentatively, D is TRBD2 (5 bases). The germline V and J ends were trimmed by 0 bases and 4 bases, with 12 bases remaining between them. This CDR3 has 16 residues. CDR1 LGHNA and CDR2 YNFKEQ come from the germline V gene. CDR3 residues: CASSQDIGGTTGELFF. The CDR3 nucleotides read TGTGCCAGCAGCCAAGATATTGGAGGAACCACCGGGGAGCTGTTTTTT.